The source of this T cell receptor (beta chain) is a study of blood T cell repertoires in COVID-19. Study overall: Sites in the United States, Italy and Spain provided acute and convalescent COVID-19 samples.

Libraries were prepared by immunoSEQ multiplex PCR; TCRdb keeps only in-frame clonotypes and omits some of them. The repertoire holds some 50,000 clones, with about 86% as singletons. V was cut by 5 bases and J by 7 bases, with 9 bases left in between. This CDR3 region has 11 residues. The chain couples TRBV12-3 or TRBV12-4 to TRBJ2-7; possibly TRBD1 for D (5 bases). The sequenced sample was peripheral blood. This TCR derives from a man aged 50 to 60 with acute or convalescent COVID-19. CDR3: CASSLNREQYF. Here the CDR3 DNA reads TGTGCCAGCAGTCTTAACAGGGAGCAGTACTTC.